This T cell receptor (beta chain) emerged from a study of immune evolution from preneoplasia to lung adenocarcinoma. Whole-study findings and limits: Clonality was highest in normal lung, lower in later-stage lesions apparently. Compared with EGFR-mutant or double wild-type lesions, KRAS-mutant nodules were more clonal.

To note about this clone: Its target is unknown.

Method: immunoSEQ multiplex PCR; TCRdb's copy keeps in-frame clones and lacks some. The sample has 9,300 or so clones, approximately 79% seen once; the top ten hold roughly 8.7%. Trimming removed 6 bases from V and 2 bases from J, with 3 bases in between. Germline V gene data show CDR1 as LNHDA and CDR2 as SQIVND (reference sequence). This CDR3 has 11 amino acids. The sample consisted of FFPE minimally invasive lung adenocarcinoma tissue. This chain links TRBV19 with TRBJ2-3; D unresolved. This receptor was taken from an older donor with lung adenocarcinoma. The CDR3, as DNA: TGTGCCAGTAGAGTCACAGATACGCAGTATTTT. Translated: CASRVTDTQYF.